The rows below give T cell receptor beta chains drawn from one sample of a study of T cell responses to AZD1222 COVID-19 vaccine. The table came from immunoSEQ multiplex PCR; TCRdb's copy has only in-frame clones and leaves some out. The top ten hold 3.3% of the sample, which has around 78,000 clones, less than 95% seen once. The sequences come from peripheral blood, collected 28 days after the second AZD1222 dose. These receptor sequences come from an adult who received the AZD1222 COVID-19 vaccine. CDR3s include the opening cysteine and the closing phenylalanine or tryptophan. Each record gives: D gene, V gene, CDR3 protein. D genes are given only for firm matches.

D gene: NA; V gene: TRBV13; CDR3 protein: CASSFTGKETQYF
D gene: NA; V gene: TRBV30; CDR3 protein: CAWSPIAYGYTF
D gene: NA; V gene: TRBV7-9; CDR3 protein: CASSLGSQLTDTQYF
D gene: NA; V gene: TRBV6-5; CDR3 protein: CASSSRAGDSPLHF
D gene: NA; V gene: TRBV7-6; CDR3 protein: CASSQGLTPDVGQFF
D gene: NA; V gene: TRBV4-3; CDR3 protein: CASSLEGADNEQFF
D gene: NA; V gene: TRBV25-1; CDR3 protein: CASSEGLDTQYF
D gene: NA; V gene: TRBV7-6; CDR3 protein: CASANTGELFF
D gene: TRBD2; V gene: TRBV7-9; CDR3 protein: CASSQTGSGAYNEQFF
D gene: NA; V gene: TRBV19; CDR3 protein: CASSISGVGETQYF
D gene: NA; V gene: TRBV19; CDR3 protein: CASSIGTRYGYTF
D gene: NA; V gene: TRBV3-1/TRBV3-2; CDR3 protein: CASSRTDGGLEAFF
D gene: NA; V gene: TRBV7-3; CDR3 protein: CASSLDGSPGGYTF
D gene: NA; V gene: TRBV27; CDR3 protein: CASSLSGGVVTEAFF
D gene: TRBD1; V gene: TRBV5-1; CDR3 protein: CASSLQGLVFF
D gene: NA; V gene: TRBV6-1; CDR3 protein: CASSEDEGFGNTIYF
D gene: NA; V gene: TRBV6-5; CDR3 protein: CASSYSIRVGDEKLFF
D gene: NA; V gene: TRBV3-1/TRBV3-2; CDR3 protein: CASSQDGGNNSPLHF
D gene: TRBD1; V gene: TRBV27; CDR3 protein: CASREMTGGYQPQHF
D gene: TRBD2; V gene: TRBV10-3; CDR3 protein: CAICSGAPGDTQYF
D gene: TRBD1; V gene: TRBV28; CDR3 protein: CASRTGVQPQHF
D gene: NA; V gene: TRBV7-6; CDR3 protein: CASSLAGGGPETQYF
D gene: NA; V gene: TRBV5-1; CDR3 protein: CASTSPTTEAFF
D gene: TRBD2; V gene: TRBV4-3; CDR3 protein: CASSPILLAGTYNEQFF
D gene: TRBD1; V gene: TRBV5-1; CDR3 protein: CASSLALQGGSTNGYTF
D gene: NA; V gene: TRBV5-5; CDR3 protein: CASSLASTAPNRNGYTF
D gene: NA; V gene: TRBV5-3; CDR3 protein: CARSLLSQGTGYTF
D gene: TRBD1; V gene: TRBV2; CDR3 protein: CASNPSGTANTGELFF
D gene: NA; V gene: TRBV6-2/TRBV6-3; CDR3 protein: CASSYSIQGGQPQHF
D gene: TRBD1; V gene: TRBV10-3; CDR3 protein: CAISEPGQGYANYGYTF
D gene: NA; V gene: TRBV5-1; CDR3 protein: CASSLGGEIGNQPQHF
D gene: TRBD2; V gene: TRBV5-5; CDR3 protein: CASSLLAATNTGELFF
D gene: NA; V gene: TRBV7-2; CDR3 protein: CASSLRYREPQHF
D gene: TRBD1; V gene: TRBV5-1; CDR3 protein: CASSLGTGQLSDGYTF
D gene: NA; V gene: TRBV5-5; CDR3 protein: CASSLAPGTHLSSYEQYF
D gene: NA; V gene: TRBV13; CDR3 protein: CASSLYGLGTEAFF
D gene: TRBD1; V gene: TRBV7-9; CDR3 protein: CASSNRGVSGPKETQYF
D gene: NA; V gene: TRBV12-3/TRBV12-4; CDR3 protein: CASSFWEGEKLFF
D gene: NA; V gene: TRBV9; CDR3 protein: CASSVITGELFF
D gene: TRBD1; V gene: TRBV2; CDR3 protein: CASSDQGVRYGYTF
D gene: TRBD1; V gene: TRBV27; CDR3 protein: CASSRDRGKTEAFF
D gene: TRBD2; V gene: TRBV19; CDR3 protein: CASSIGPGRATGELFF
D gene: TRBD1; V gene: TRBV2; CDR3 protein: CASSEVGQATNEKLFF
D gene: TRBD1; V gene: TRBV5-1; CDR3 protein: CASSRPQTGVGEKLFF
D gene: NA; V gene: TRBV12-3/TRBV12-4; CDR3 protein: CASSIDGQKAFF
D gene: NA; V gene: TRBV15; CDR3 protein: CATSRDPRDLGEGNTEAFF
D gene: NA; V gene: TRBV6-1; CDR3 protein: CASSDPLGNTIYF
D gene: TRBD1; V gene: TRBV29-1; CDR3 protein: CSVTSGTGGAGGQPQHF
D gene: TRBD1; V gene: TRBV2; CDR3 protein: CASIASGGEKLFF
D gene: TRBD2; V gene: TRBV4-1; CDR3 protein: CASSQPTSGLHNEQFF
D gene: TRBD1; V gene: TRBV13; CDR3 protein: CASSPRDRFTEAFF
D gene: NA; V gene: TRBV7-3; CDR3 protein: CASSVDSPGELFF
D gene: NA; V gene: TRBV4-1; CDR3 protein: CASSQGSVNSPLHF
D gene: TRBD1; V gene: TRBV20-1; CDR3 protein: CSASPFTGVAKNIQYF